Below, 15 T cell receptor beta chains from the same sample are listed, as sequenced in a study of shared clonotypes between healthy human individuals. Profiling relied on immunoSEQ multiplex PCR, and the TCRdb table lists in-frame clones only, not all of them. The table records approximately 110,000 clones, about 70% of them present only once. Sequencing was carried out using memory CD8+ T cells sorted from blood. Subset in this sample: CD45RO+ cells pooled with CCR7-negative TemRA cells. The receptors originated from a woman under 40 in good health.

This clone was recorded a few times. This chain joins TRBV20-1 and TRBJ2-7; D is unresolved. The V gene lost 4 bases and the J gene lost 1 base, with 5 bases spanning the gap. CDR3 size: 11 residues. From germline, CDR1 is DFQATT and CDR2 SNEGSKA (reference sequence). CDR3 protein: CSATGSYEQYF. The CDR3 DNA sequence: TGCAGTGCTACCGGGTCCTACGAGCAGTACTTC.

This clone was seen a handful of times. The chain uses TRBV11-2 and TRBJ2-7; 7 bases map to TRBD1. The ends lost 5 bases at V and 0 bases at J; junction bases unmatched: 16. The length of the CDR3 is 18 residues. Per the germline V gene, CDR1 is SGHAT and CDR2 is FQNNGV. CDR3 coding DNA: TGTGCCAGCAGCCATTCGACCGTTCTACAGGGGTCCTCCTACGAGCAGTACTTC. Amino acids: CASSHSTVLQGSSYEQYF.

The chain has TRBV5-6 and TRBJ2-1, with 12 bases matching TRBD2. Losses at the gene ends were 4 bases for V and 3 bases for J; bases not matched to a gene: 2. The CDR3 consists of 15 residues. Germline V gene sequence: CDR1 SGHDT, CDR2 YYEEEE. The DNA for the CDR3 is TGTGCCAGCAGCCCTAGCGGGAGGGGCTACAATGAGCAGTTCTTC. Amino acids: CASSPSGRGYNEQFF.

This chain connects TRBV29-1 to TRBJ2-7; 16 bases agree with TRBD2. The CDR3 length is 12 residues. The germline V gene encodes CDR1 SQVTM and CDR2 ANQGSEA. Unmatched junction bases numbered 2, after V lost 6 bases and J lost 9 bases. CDR3 residues: CSVGLAGGVQYF. CDR3 in DNA: TGCAGCGTGGGACTAGCGGGAGGGGTGCAGTACTTC.

The rearrangement uses TRBV11-2 and TRBJ2-7, with 8 bases identical to TRBD2. The germline V gene has CDR1 SGHAT and CDR2 FQNNGV. The V and J ends lost 5 bases and 5 bases, in that order; junction bases with no gene match: 8. The CDR3 consists of 14 residues. CDR3 bases: TGTGCCAGCAGCCGAAGCGGGAGATTACACGAGCAGTACTTC. It yields the protein CASSRSGRLHEQYF.

In this sample, this clone turned up a few times. The J gene is TRBJ2-1, the V gene TRBV15, with 10 bases aligning to TRBD2. The V segment lost 7 bases and the J segment 5 bases; nucleotides outside the gene matches: 2. The CDR3 length is 13 residues. CDR1 is LNHNV and CDR2 is YYDKDF in the germline V gene (reference sequence). CDR3 residues: CATNSGRDNEQFF. In DNA form, the CDR3 reads TGTGCCACCAACAGCGGGAGGGACAATGAGCAGTTCTTC.

V gene TRBV6-4 combines with J gene TRBJ2-3, with D possibly matching TRBD2 (6 bases). Trimming removed 0 bases from V and 2 bases from J, with 12 bases in between. Germline V gives CDR1 MRHNA, CDR2 SNTAGT. This CDR3 is built from 16 residues. CDR3 loop: CASSDSRGGNTDTQYF. CDR3 DNA: TGTGCCAGCAGTGACTCCCGCGGAGGGAACACAGATACGCAGTATTTT.

This clone was counted only a few times. V is TRBV15 and J is TRBJ2-5, with D hard to call. Germline CDR1 LNHNV, CDR2 YYDKDF (reference sequence). V lost 6 bases and J lost 2, with 10 bases in between. The CDR3 loop spans 13 amino acids. CDR3 sequence (DNA): TGTGCCACCAGAATAATAACTCAAGAGACCCAGTACTTC. Translated: CATRIITQETQYF.

This sequence joins TRBV19 and TRBJ2-1; D may be TRBD1 (8 bases). V gave up 4 bases and J gave up 4 bases, with 14 bases separating them. Germline V lookup: CDR1 LNHDA, CDR2 SQIVND (reference sequence). CDR3 length equals 15 residues. The CDR3 nucleotides read TGTGCCAGTAGTACTGTACAGGGGGGGTACAATGAGCAGTTCTTC. This codes for CASSTVQGGYNEQFF.

This clone has only a few counts. V usage is TRBV6-4 and J usage is TRBJ2-1, with 9 bases that match TRBD1. CDR3 length equals 16 residues. Germline V gene data show CDR1 as MRHNA and CDR2 as SNTAGT. J was trimmed by 5 bases and V by 2 bases; bases with no gene match: 7. The CDR3 bases are TGTGCCAGCAGTGACCAACCGGGACAGGGAAACAATGAGCAGTTCTTC. This gives the protein CASSDQPGQGNNEQFF.

V is TRBV7-9 and J is TRBJ2-2, with D unresolved. The V and J ends lost 5 bases and 5 bases respectively, with 15 bases between them. Germline lookup yields CDR1 SEHNR and CDR2 FQNEAQ (reference sequence). The CDR3 totals 15 residues. The CDR3 sequence is CASSARIVATGELFF. CDR3 nucleotides: TGTGCCAGCAGCGCCCGGATAGTCGCAACCGGGGAGCTGTTTTTT.

This clone came up a few times. The chain has TRBV5-6 and TRBJ1-1, with D uncertain. The V gene's germline CDR1 is SGHDT and CDR2 YYEEEE. The CDR3 loop spans 13 amino acids. V was pared by 5 bases and J by 7 bases, with 15 bases between. The CDR3: CASSLLDRSEAFF. The CDR3, as DNA: TGTGCCAGCAGTCTATTGGACCGAAGTGAAGCTTTCTTT. The full variable domain, in which reference TRBV5-6 and TRBJ1-1 provide the parts outside the CDR3, is DAGVTQSPTHLIKTRGQQVTLRCSPKSGHDTVSWYQQALGQGPQFIFQYYEEEERQRGNFPDRFSGHQFPNYSSELNVNALLLGDSALYLCASSLLDRSEAFFGQGTRLTVV.

The V and J genes are TRBV27 and TRBJ2-5; no reliable D call. V was cut by 3 bases and J by 1 base, with 9 bases left in between. The CDR3 sequence is 14 residues long. The germline V gene encodes CDR1 MNHEY and CDR2 SMNVEV (reference sequence). CDR3 nucleotides: TGTGCCAGCAGTTTGTACAGCAGCCAAGAGACCCAGTACTTC. It encodes CASSLYSSQETQYF.

The V call is TRBV28, the J call TRBJ2-1; D uncertain. CDR1 and CDR2 (germline): MDHEN, SYDVKM. The CDR3 is 13 residues long. Trimming pared 2 bases from V and 3 bases from J, leaving 5 bases between. The CDR3 bases are TGTGCCAGCAGTTTAAACATCTACAATGAGCAGTTCTTC. Its protein is CASSLNIYNEQFF.

The chain is built from TRBV7-9 and TRBJ1-3; D not certain. The CDR3 covers 15 residues. Germline assignment: CDR1 SEHNR and CDR2 FQNEAQ (reference sequence). Between the trimmed V and J ends, which lost 4 bases and 0 bases, there was a span of 10 bases. DNA of the CDR3: TGTGCCAGCAGCTCGGTGGTGGGCTCTGGAAACACCATATATTTT. Its protein product is CASSSVVGSGNTIYF.